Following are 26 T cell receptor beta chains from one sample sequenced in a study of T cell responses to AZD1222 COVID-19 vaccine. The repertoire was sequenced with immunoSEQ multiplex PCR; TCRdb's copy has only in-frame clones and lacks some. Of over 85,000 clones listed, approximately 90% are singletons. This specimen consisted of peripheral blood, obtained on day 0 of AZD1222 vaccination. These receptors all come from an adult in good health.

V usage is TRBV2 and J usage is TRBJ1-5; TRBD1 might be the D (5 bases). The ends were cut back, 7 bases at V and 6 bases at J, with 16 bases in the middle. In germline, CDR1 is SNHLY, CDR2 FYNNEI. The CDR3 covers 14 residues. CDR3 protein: CASTGTATAQPQHF. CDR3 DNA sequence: TGTGCCAGCACCGGGACGGCGACGGCTCAGCCCCAGCATTTT.

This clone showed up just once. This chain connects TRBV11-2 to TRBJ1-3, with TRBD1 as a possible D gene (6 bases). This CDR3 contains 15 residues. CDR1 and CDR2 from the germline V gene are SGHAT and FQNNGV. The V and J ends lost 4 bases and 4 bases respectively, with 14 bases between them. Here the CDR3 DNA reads TGTGCCAGCAGCTCCCGGGGGGGGGCGGGAAACACCATATATTTT. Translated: CASSSRGGAGNTIYF.

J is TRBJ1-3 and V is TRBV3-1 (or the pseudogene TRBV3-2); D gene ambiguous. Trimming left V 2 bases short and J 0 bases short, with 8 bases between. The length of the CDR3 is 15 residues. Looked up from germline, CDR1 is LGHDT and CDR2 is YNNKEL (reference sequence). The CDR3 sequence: CASSQSSRSGNTIYF. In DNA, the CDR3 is TGTGCCAGCAGCCAATCTAGCCGCTCTGGAAACACCATATATTTT.

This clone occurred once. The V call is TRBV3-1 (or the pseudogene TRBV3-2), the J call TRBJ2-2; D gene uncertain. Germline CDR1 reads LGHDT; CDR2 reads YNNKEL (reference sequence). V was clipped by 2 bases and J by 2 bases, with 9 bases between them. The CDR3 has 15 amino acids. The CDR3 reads CASSQNRRNTGELFF. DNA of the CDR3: TGTGCCAGCAGCCAAAACAGAAGAAACACCGGGGAGCTGTTTTTT.

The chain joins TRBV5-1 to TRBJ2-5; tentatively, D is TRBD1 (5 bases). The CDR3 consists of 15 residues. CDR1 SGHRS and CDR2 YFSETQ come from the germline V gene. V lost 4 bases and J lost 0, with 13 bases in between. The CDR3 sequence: CASSLGAAYQETQYF. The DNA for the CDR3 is TGCGCCAGCAGCCTTGGGGCAGCGTACCAAGAGACCCAGTACTTC.

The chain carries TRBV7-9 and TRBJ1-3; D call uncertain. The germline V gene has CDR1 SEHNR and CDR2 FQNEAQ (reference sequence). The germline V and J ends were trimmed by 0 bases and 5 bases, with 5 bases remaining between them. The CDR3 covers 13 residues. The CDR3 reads CASSLAQRNTIYF. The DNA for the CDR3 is TGTGCCAGCAGCTTAGCACAGCGAAACACCATATATTTT.

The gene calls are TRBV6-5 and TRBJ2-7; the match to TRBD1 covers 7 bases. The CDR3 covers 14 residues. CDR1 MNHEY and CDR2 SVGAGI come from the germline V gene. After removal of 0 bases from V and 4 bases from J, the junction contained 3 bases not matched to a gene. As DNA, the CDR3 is TGTGCCAGCAGTTACTCCGGGACAGTATACGAGCAGTACTTC. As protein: CASSYSGTVYEQYF.

The DNA of the CDR3 is TGTGCCAGCAGCGTAGAGGGCCTGCCAAGGGCTGAAGCTTTCTTT. Residues: CASSVEGLPRAEAFF. The chain recombines TRBV9 with TRBJ1-1, with unresolved D. Deletions cut 0 bases from V and 6 bases from J, with 15 bases between. Germline V lookup: CDR1 SGDLS, CDR2 YYNGEE. The CDR3 sequence is 15 residues long.

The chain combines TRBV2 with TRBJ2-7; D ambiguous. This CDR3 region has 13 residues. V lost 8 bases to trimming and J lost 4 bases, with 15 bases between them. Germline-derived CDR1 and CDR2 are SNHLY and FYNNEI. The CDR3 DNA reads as TGTGCCAGCTCCGGGCCTACCCCATACGAGCAGTACTTC. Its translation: CASSGPTPYEQYF.

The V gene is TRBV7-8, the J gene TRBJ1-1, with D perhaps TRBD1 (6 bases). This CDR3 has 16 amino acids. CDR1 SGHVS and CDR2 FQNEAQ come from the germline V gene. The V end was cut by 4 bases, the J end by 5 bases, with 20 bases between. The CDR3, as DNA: TGTGCCAGCAGCTACAAAACAGGGAGGGAAAAGACTGAAGCTTTCTTT. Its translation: CASSYKTGREKTEAFF.

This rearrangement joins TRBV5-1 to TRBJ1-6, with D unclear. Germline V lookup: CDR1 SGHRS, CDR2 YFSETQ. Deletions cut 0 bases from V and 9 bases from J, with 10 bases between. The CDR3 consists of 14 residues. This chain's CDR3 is CASSLDSRASPLHF. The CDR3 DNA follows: TGCGCCAGCAGCTTGGACTCGAGGGCTTCACCCCTCCACTTT.

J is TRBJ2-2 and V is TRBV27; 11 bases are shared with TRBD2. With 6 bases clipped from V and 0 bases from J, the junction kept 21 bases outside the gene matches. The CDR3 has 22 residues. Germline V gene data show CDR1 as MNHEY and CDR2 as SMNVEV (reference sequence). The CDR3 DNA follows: TGTGCCAGCAGCCTTACATACCCCCTACTAGCGGGGGAACTCGCGAACACCGGGGAGCTGTTTTTT. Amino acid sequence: CASSLTYPLLAGELANTGELFF.

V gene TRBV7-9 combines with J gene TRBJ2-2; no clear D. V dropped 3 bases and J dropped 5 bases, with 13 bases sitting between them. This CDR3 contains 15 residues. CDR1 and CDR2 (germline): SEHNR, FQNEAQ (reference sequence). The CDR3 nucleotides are TGTGCCAGCAGCTTCCGAGTTTCCGCAACCGGGGAGCTGTTTTTT. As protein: CASSFRVSATGELFF.

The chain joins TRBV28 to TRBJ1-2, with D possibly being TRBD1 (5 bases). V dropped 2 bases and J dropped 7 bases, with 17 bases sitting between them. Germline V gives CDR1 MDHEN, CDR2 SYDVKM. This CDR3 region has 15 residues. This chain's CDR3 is CASSLVSGSVGGYTF. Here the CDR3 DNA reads TGTGCCAGCAGTTTAGTGTCAGGGTCGGTAGGTGGCTACACCTTC.

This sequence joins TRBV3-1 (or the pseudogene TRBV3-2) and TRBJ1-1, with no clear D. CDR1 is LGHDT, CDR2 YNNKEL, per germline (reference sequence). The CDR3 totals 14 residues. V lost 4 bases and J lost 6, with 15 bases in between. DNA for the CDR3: TGTGCCAGCAGCCCAGTCACCCTCGGGGCTGAAGCTTTCTTT. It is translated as CASSPVTLGAEAFF.

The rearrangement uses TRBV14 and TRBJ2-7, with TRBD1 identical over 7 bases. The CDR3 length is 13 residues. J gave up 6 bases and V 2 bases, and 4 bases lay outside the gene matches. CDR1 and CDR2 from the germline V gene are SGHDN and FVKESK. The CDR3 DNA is TGTGCCAGCAGCCAACAGACAGGGCTCGAGCAGTACTTC. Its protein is CASSQQTGLEQYF.

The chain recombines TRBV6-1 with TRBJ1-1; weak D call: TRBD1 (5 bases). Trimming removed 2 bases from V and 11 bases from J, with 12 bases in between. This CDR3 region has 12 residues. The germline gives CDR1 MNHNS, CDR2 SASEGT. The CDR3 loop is CASSENVRGAFF. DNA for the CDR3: TGTGCCAGCAGTGAAAATGTCCGGGGGGCTTTCTTT.

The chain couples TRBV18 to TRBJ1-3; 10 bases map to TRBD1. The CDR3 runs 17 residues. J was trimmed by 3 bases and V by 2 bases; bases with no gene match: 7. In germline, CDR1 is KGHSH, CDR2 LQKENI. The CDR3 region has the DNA TGTGCCAGCTCACCATTGGGACAGGGGTTCAGTGGAAACACCATATATTTT. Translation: CASSPLGQGFSGNTIYF.

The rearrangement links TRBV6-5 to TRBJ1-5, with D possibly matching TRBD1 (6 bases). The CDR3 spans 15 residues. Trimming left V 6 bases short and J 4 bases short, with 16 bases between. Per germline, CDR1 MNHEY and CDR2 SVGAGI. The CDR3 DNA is TGTGCCAGCAGACCACAGGGTCGGGCAAATCAGCCCCAGCATTTT. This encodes CASRPQGRANQPQHF.

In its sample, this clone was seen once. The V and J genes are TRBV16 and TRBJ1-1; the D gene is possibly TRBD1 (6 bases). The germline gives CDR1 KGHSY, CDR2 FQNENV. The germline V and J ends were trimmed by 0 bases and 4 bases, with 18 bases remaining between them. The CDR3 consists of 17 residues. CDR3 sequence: CASSQSSAGLGGTEAFF. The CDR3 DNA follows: TGTGCCAGCAGCCAATCGTCGGCAGGATTAGGGGGCACTGAAGCTTTCTTT.

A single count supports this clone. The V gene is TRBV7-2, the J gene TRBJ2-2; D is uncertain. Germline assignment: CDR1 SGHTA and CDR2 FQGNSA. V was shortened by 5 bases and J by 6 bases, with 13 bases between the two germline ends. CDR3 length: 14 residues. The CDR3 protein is CASSGMYGPGELFF. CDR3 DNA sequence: TGTGCCAGCAGCGGGATGTATGGCCCCGGGGAGCTGTTTTTT.

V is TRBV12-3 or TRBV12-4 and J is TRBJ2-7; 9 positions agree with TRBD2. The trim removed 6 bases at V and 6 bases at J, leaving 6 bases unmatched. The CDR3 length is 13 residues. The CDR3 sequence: CASSPGLAAEQYF. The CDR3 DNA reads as TGTGCCAGCAGCCCGGGACTAGCTGCCGAGCAGTACTTC.

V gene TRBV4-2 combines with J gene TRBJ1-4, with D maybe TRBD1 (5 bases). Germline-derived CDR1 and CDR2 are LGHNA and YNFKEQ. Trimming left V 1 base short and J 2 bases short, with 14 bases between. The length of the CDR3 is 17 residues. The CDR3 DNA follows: TGTGCCAGCAGCCAAGGGGGAGGGGCGAGGACTAATGAAAAACTGTTTTTT. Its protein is CASSQGGGARTNEKLFF.

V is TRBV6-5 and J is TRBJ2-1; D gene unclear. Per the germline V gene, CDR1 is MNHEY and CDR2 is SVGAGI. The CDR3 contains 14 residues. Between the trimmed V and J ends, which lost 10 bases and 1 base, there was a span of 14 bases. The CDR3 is CATLGWVSYNEQFF. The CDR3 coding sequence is TGTGCCACCCTGGGGTGGGTGTCCTACAATGAGCAGTTCTTC.

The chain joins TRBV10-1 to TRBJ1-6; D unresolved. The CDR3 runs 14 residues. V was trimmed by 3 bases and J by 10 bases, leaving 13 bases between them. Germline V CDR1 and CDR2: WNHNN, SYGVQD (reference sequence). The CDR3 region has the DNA TGCGCCAGCAGTGACCATGGGAAAGGGTCACCCCTCCACTTT. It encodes CASSDHGKGSPLHF.

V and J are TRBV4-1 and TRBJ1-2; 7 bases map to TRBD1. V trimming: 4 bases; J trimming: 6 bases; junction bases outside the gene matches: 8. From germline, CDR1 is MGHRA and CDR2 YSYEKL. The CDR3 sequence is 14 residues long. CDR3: CASSPRDSVDGYTF. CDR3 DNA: TGCGCCAGCAGCCCTCGGGACAGCGTGGATGGCTACACCTTC.